This T cell receptor (beta chain) emerged from a study of blood T cell repertoires in COVID-19. Study information: Sample material is recorded as cDNA or gDNA derived from T cells, B-cell-depleted T cells, or PBMCs.

Assay: immunoSEQ multiplex PCR; the TCRdb copy retains only in-frame clones and omits some. The sample includes about 180,000 clones, over 75% of them seen just once. This CDR3 is built from 16 residues. Germline V lookup: CDR1 SGHRS, CDR2 YFSETQ. The germline V and J ends were trimmed by 0 bases and 3 bases, with 13 bases remaining between them. The rearrangement links TRBV5-1 to TRBJ1-3; possibly TRBD1 for D (5 bases). Material: peripheral blood. The clonotype originates from a person aged 65-85 years with COVID-19, enrolled during active disease. The CDR3 protein is CASSLVGGAGGNTIYF. CDR3 nucleotides: TGCGCCAGCAGCTTGGTTGGCGGGGCTGGTGGAAACACCATATATTTT.